This is a list of T cell receptor beta chains from one sample in a study of regulatory T cells in long-lasting Graves disease. TCRdb reanalysed the multiplex PCR reads using MiXCR and keeps one entry per CDR3 protein. Of a few hundred thousand distinct CDR3 sequences detected, roughly a quarter appear once; the ten largest clones hold approximately 28%. Material: peripheral blood mononuclear cells (PBMCs), obtained when the disease was refractory, from a patient treated with antithyroid drugs. Receptors were obtained from a female donor with Graves disease. Both conserved end residues are part of each CDR3. The order of the fields is V gene, D gene, clone size, J gene, CDR3 DNA, CDR3 protein. The D gene is left open where the match is weak. For some rows the clone size is stated as once, few or many, or as a class when expanded; others skip it.

TRBV20-1,TRBD1,NA,TRBJ1-1,TGCAGTGCCTCGACAGGGAAGGTCACTGAAGCTTTCTTT,CSASTGKVTEAFF
TRBV5-6,NA,NA,TRBJ1-1,TGTGCCAGCAGCTTTGGGGGTAAGGGCACTGAAGCTTTCTTT,CASSFGGKGTEAFF
TRBV20-1,NA,NA,TRBJ2-7,TGCAGTGCTAGAGTGGGGGCACACATGCAGTACTTC,CSARVGAHMQYF
TRBV3-1,TRBD1,NA,TRBJ1-2,TGTGCCAGCAGCCGACAGGGGGCCGTGGACTATGGCTACACCTTC,CASSRQGAVDYGYTF
TRBV7-8,NA,NA,TRBJ2-7,TGTGCCAGCAGCCCTCAGTCCGGCCTTCACTACGAGCAGTACTTC,CASSPQSGLHYEQYF
TRBV28,NA,many,TRBJ1-5,TGTGCCAGCAGTGCTGAAAATCAGCCCCAGCATTTT,CASSAENQPQHF
TRBV7-2,TRBD2,NA,TRBJ2-2,TGTGCCAGCAGCTCTAAGACTAGCGGGAGGTGGACCGGGGAGCTGTTTTTT,CASSSKTSGRWTGELFF
TRBV19,NA,NA,TRBJ1-2,TGTGCCAGTAGTTCCCGAGGGGAACCTTATGGCTACACCTTC,CASSSRGEPYGYTF
TRBV7-2,NA,NA,TRBJ2-2,TGTGCCAGCAGCTTATTGGTCTTGAGGAACACCGGGGAGCTGTTTTTT,CASSLLVLRNTGELFF
TRBV20-1,TRBD2,NA,TRBJ2-1,TGCAGTGCTAGAGATGGGGGGAGGGCCAAAAATAGTGAGCAGTTCTTC,CSARDGGRAKNSEQFF
TRBV6-1,NA,NA,TRBJ1-2,TGTGCCAGCAGTCCGACGGTACAGATCTATGGCTACACCTTC,CASSPTVQIYGYTF
TRBV9,NA,NA,TRBJ1-2,TGTGCCAGCAGCGCATCCTGGGGACTCAGCTATGGCTACACCTTC,CASSASWGLSYGYTF
TRBV12-3/TRBV12-4,NA,many,TRBJ2-7,TGTGCCAGCAGTTTGGGGGAAAGCTCCTACGAGCAGTACTTC,CASSLGESSYEQYF
TRBV30,NA,NA,TRBJ1-6,TGTGCCTGGAGTGGAAACAGAAATAATTCACCCCTCCACTTT,CAWSGNRNNSPLHF
TRBV28,NA,NA,TRBJ2-1,TGTGCCAGCAGTTTGGGCACCCAGCAGTTCTTC,CASSLGTQQFF
TRBV2,NA,many,TRBJ1-2,TGTGCCAGCAGTGAATTCTCAGGGGCTTCTAACTATGGCTACACCTTC,CASSEFSGASNYGYTF
TRBV5-1,NA,NA,TRBJ1-1,TGCGCCAGCAGATTGGTTGTGAACACTGAAGCTTTCTTT,CASRLVVNTEAFF
TRBV24-1,TRBD1,once,TRBJ2-7,TGTGCCACCAGTGACAAGACACGGGACAGGGGGTACGAGCAGTACTTC,CATSDKTRDRGYEQYF
TRBV5-5,NA,many,TRBJ1-2,TGTGCCAGCAGCTTTGGATGGTCGCGGGATGGCTACACCTTC,CASSFGWSRDGYTF
TRBV14,NA,many,TRBJ1-2,TGTGCCAGCAGTGGTTCAGGGGACTATGGCTACACCTTC,CASSGSGDYGYTF
TRBV7-9,TRBD1,NA,TRBJ1-3,TGTGCCAGCAGCTCGGACAGGACCTCTGGAAACACCATATATTTT,CASSSDRTSGNTIYF
TRBV29-1,TRBD1,NA,TRBJ1-5,TGCAGCGTTGGACAGGGAGTAAATCAGCCCCAGCATTTT,CSVGQGVNQPQHF
TRBV7-2,TRBD1,NA,TRBJ2-7,TGTGCCAGCAGCCGGGACCGGACAGGCGGGCAGTACTTC,CASSRDRTGGQYF
TRBV28,NA,many,TRBJ2-7,TGTGCCAGCAGTTACAGTTATTCCCGGTCTTCCTACGAGCAGTACTTC,CASSYSYSRSSYEQYF
TRBV12-3/TRBV12-4,NA,many,TRBJ2-5,TGTGCCAGCAGTTTCGGGAAAGAGACCCAGTACTTC,CASSFGKETQYF
TRBV10-3,NA,few,TRBJ2-5,TGTGCCATCAGAGACCCGGGACGCAAAGAGACCCAGTACTTC,CAIRDPGRKETQYF
TRBV30,TRBD1,many,TRBJ2-2,TGTGCCTGGGGGACAGGGGGCGTTAACACCGGGGAGCTGTTTTTT,CAWGTGGVNTGELFF
TRBV7-8,NA,NA,TRBJ1-2,TGTGCCTTTAACCAAGGCTCAGGCTACACCTTC,CAFNQGSGYTF
TRBV20-1,NA,many,TRBJ1-2,TGCAGTGCAAATAGCCAGTCAAACTATGGCTACACCTTC,CSANSQSNYGYTF